The TCR beta chain under discussion was sequenced for a study of T cell responses to AZD1222 COVID-19 vaccine. Study-level results: The number of AZD1222 recipients seropositive at baseline was only five or six.

V gave up 3 bases and J gave up 3 bases; unmatched junction bases: 9. The germline V gene has CDR1 KGHSH and CDR2 LQKENI. This CDR3 has 17 amino acids. A remark on this clone: Its antigen remains unknown.

Using immunoSEQ multiplex PCR, the repertoire was profiled, and TCRdb retains in-frame clones only, with some absent. Among around 94,000 clones, 80% to 85% were seen once, and the ten largest hold about a sixth. The chain uses TRBV18 and TRBJ2-7; the match to TRBD2 covers 12 bases. The specimen was peripheral blood, collected on day 0 of AZD1222 vaccination. The TCR originated in an adult in good health. The DNA for the CDR3 is TGTGCCAGCTCACCGACTAGCGGGGGCTATAATAACTACGAGCAGTACGTC. Protein sequence: CASSPTSGGYNNYEQYV.